The rows below give T cell receptor beta chains drawn from one sample of a study of CD8+ T cells in alopecia areata. Using immunoSEQ multiplex PCR, the repertoire was profiled, and TCRdb retains in-frame clones only, with some absent. Of fewer than 100,000 clones listed, just over 70% are singletons. The specimen comprised CD8+ T cells sorted from blood, sampled at week 44, from a patient treated with tofacitinib. The receptors were gathered from a human donor with alopecia areata. CDR3s include the opening cysteine and the closing phenylalanine or tryptophan. The D gene is left open where the match is weak. Clone size is not always given. Where it is, it says once, few, many or a class for expanded clones.

size	V	J	D	CDR3	DNA
few	TRBV6-1	TRBJ2-7	TRBD1	CASSGTGTASLYEQYF	TGTGCCAGCAGTGGGACGGGGACAGCCTCGCTTTACGAGCAGTACTTC
once	TRBV12-5	TRBJ2-1	NA	CASGPEGLSEQFF	TGTGCTAGTGGTCCCGAGGGACTTTCGGAGCAGTTCTTC
NA	TRBV25-1	TRBJ2-3	NA	CASRVTDTQYF	TGTGCCAGCAGGGTCACAGATACGCAGTATTTT
NA	TRBV5-6	TRBJ1-2	NA	CASSAGDGQRITNYGYTF	TGTGCCAGCAGCGCCGGTGATGGACAGAGGATTACTAACTATGGCTACACCTTC
NA	TRBV5-1	TRBJ2-1	NA	CASSPRTLIHEQFF	TGCGCCAGCAGCCCGAGGACCCTAATTCATGAGCAGTTCTTC
NA	TRBV9	TRBJ2-5	NA	CASSVGGRGETQYF	TGTGCCAGCAGCGTAGGGGGGAGAGGAGAGACCCAGTACTTC
few	TRBV29-1	TRBJ2-7	TRBD2	CSVTGGLYEQYF	TGCAGCGTTACGGGGGGGCTTTACGAGCAGTACTTC
NA	TRBV6-4	TRBJ2-5	TRBD2	CASSDSGSSGIETQYF	TGTGCCAGCAGTGACTCGGGGTCTAGCGGTATTGAGACCCAGTACTTC
NA	TRBV7-9	TRBJ2-2	TRBD1	CASNGQAGAGELFF	TGTGCCAGCAACGGACAGGCCGGGGCCGGGGAGCTGTTTTTT
NA	TRBV30	TRBJ2-3	NA	CAWSVSYTQYF	TGTGCCTGGAGTGTATCTTATACGCAGTATTTT
few	TRBV5-6	TRBJ1-2	NA	CASTSHGQFRNYGYTF	TGTGCCAGCACGTCACACGGACAATTTAGAAACTATGGCTACACCTTC
NA	TRBV23-1	TRBJ2-5	NA	CASSQLQTRPETQYF	TGCGCCAGCAGCCAACTTCAGACAAGACCAGAGACCCAGTACTTC
NA	TRBV7-9	TRBJ2-7	TRBD1	CASSSLGGQWDYEQYF	TGTGCCAGCAGCTCACTAGGGGGACAGTGGGACTACGAGCAGTACTTC
NA	TRBV7-9	TRBJ1-1	NA	CASSLGQLEAFF	TGTGCCAGCAGCTTAGGGCAGCTAGAAGCTTTCTTT
NA	TRBV9	TRBJ1-1	NA	CASSATASFMNTEAFF	TGTGCCAGCAGCGCGACAGCCAGTTTTATGAACACTGAAGCTTTCTTT
few	TRBV5-6	TRBJ2-7	NA	CASRPSGVNEQYF	TGTGCCAGCAGGCCCTCTGGGGTCAACGAGCAGTACTTC
NA	TRBV7-2	TRBJ1-1	NA	CASWVNTEAFF	TGTGCCAGCTGGGTGAACACTGAAGCTTTCTTT
NA	TRBV4-3	TRBJ2-1	TRBD2	CASSQEGLAKYEQFF	TGCGCCAGCAGCCAAGAGGGACTAGCTAAATATGAGCAGTTCTTC
NA	TRBV10-1	TRBJ2-2	NA	CASSEEKGPRELFF	TGCGCCAGCAGTGAGGAAAAGGGGCCTCGGGAGCTGTTTTTT
few	TRBV11-1	TRBJ2-2	NA	CASSSLWRDEDTGELFF	TGTGCCAGCAGCTCCCTGTGGAGGGACGAGGACACCGGGGAGCTGTTTTTT